The clone carrying this T cell receptor (beta chain) was seen more than once but under ten times. The CDR3 length is 12 residues. Trimming at V came to 5 bases and at J to 5 bases, leaving 1 base not matched to a gene. CDR1 is SNHLY and CDR2 is FYNNEI in the germline V gene. The data belong to a study of cytomegalovirus exposure and HLA in healthy donors. The PCR employed 60 Vbeta primers together with 13 Jbeta primers. Here immunoSEQ multiplex PCR was the method, and the copy in TCRdb shows in-frame clones only, minus some. The sample carries 75,000 to 100,000 clones, around 81% recorded once. The sequence came from a man aged 35-49 years in good health and CMV-seropositive. The rearrangement links TRBV2 to TRBJ2-7; 9 bases fit TRBD1. The sample comprised PBMCs. The CDR3 protein is CASSRTGDEQYF. In DNA form, the CDR3 reads TGTGCCAGCAGTCGGACAGGGGACGAGCAGTACTTC. The full variable domain, rest sourced from reference TRBV2 and TRBJ2-7, is EPEVTQTPSHQVTQMGQEVILRCVPISNHLYFYWYRQILGQKVEFLVSFYNNEISEKSEIFDDQFSVERPDGSNFTLKIRSTKLEDSAMYFCASSRTGDEQYFGPGTRLTVT.